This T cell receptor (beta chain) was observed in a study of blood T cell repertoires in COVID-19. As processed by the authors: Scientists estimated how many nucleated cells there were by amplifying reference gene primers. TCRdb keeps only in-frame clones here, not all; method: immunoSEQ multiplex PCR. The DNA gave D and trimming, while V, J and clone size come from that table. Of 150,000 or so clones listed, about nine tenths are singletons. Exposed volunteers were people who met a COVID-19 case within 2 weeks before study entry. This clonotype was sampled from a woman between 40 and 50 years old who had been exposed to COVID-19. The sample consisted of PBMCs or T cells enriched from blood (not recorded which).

The CDR3 DNA sequence: TGCAGCGTTGATTCGGAGACGCAGTATTTT. Residues: CSVDSETQYF. The gene calls are TRBV29-1 and TRBJ2-3; D unresolved. This CDR3 spans 10 amino acids. Germline lookup yields CDR1 SQVTM and CDR2 ANQGSEA. V lost 3 bases and J lost 9, with 7 bases in between.